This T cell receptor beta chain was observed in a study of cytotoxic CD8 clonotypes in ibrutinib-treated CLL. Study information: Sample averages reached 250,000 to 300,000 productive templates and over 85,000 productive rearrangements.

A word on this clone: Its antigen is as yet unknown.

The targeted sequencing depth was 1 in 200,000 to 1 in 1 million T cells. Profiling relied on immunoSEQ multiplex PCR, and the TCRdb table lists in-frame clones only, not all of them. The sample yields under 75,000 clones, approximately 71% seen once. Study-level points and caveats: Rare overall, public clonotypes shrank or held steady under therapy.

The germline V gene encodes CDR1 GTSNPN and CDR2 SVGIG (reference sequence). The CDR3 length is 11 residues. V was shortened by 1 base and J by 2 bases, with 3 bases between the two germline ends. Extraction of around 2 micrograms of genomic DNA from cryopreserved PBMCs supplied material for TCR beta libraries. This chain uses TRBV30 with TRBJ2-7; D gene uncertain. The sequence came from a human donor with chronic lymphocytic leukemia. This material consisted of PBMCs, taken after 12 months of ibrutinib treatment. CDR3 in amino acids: CAWSGTYEQYF. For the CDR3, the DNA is TGTGCCTGGAGTGGTACCTACGAGCAGTACTTC. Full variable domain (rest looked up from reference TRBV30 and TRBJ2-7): SQTIHQWPATLVQPVGSPLSLECTVEGTSNPNLYWYRQAAGRGLQLLFYSVGIGQISSEVPQNLSASRPQDRQFILSSKKLLLSDSGFYLCAWSGTYEQYFGPGTRLTVT.